This T cell receptor (beta chain) was identified in a study of OX40 agonist ivuxolimab in advanced cancers. Study-level background: Three dose-escalation patients had partial responses: one with hepatocellular carcinoma and two with cutaneous melanoma. Study-wide points: Among the least clonally expanded were partial responders at 0.1-3.0 mg/kg. Which antigen the expanded peripheral T cells recognized is unknown.

From germline, CDR1 is MNHEY and CDR2 SMNVEV (reference sequence). V was trimmed by 0 bases and J by 3 bases, leaving 13 bases between them. CDR3 length: 16 residues. The data were produced by immunoSEQ multiplex PCR, yet TCRdb's version contains in-frame clones alone and is incomplete. The data show tens of thousands of clones, 75% to 90% seen once. To note about this clone: Antigen specificity is unknown.

The clonotype originates from an adult with an advanced solid tumor such as melanoma, head and neck, liver or kidney cancer. This specimen was CD4+ or CD8+ T cells sorted from blood, taken in a trial of the OX40 agonist ivuxolimab. V and J are TRBV27 and TRBJ2-3; no clear D gene. CDR3 DNA: TGTGCCAGCAGTTTATCCGATGGTGCTGAAACAGATACGCAGTATTTT. Its translation is CASSLSDGAETDTQYF.